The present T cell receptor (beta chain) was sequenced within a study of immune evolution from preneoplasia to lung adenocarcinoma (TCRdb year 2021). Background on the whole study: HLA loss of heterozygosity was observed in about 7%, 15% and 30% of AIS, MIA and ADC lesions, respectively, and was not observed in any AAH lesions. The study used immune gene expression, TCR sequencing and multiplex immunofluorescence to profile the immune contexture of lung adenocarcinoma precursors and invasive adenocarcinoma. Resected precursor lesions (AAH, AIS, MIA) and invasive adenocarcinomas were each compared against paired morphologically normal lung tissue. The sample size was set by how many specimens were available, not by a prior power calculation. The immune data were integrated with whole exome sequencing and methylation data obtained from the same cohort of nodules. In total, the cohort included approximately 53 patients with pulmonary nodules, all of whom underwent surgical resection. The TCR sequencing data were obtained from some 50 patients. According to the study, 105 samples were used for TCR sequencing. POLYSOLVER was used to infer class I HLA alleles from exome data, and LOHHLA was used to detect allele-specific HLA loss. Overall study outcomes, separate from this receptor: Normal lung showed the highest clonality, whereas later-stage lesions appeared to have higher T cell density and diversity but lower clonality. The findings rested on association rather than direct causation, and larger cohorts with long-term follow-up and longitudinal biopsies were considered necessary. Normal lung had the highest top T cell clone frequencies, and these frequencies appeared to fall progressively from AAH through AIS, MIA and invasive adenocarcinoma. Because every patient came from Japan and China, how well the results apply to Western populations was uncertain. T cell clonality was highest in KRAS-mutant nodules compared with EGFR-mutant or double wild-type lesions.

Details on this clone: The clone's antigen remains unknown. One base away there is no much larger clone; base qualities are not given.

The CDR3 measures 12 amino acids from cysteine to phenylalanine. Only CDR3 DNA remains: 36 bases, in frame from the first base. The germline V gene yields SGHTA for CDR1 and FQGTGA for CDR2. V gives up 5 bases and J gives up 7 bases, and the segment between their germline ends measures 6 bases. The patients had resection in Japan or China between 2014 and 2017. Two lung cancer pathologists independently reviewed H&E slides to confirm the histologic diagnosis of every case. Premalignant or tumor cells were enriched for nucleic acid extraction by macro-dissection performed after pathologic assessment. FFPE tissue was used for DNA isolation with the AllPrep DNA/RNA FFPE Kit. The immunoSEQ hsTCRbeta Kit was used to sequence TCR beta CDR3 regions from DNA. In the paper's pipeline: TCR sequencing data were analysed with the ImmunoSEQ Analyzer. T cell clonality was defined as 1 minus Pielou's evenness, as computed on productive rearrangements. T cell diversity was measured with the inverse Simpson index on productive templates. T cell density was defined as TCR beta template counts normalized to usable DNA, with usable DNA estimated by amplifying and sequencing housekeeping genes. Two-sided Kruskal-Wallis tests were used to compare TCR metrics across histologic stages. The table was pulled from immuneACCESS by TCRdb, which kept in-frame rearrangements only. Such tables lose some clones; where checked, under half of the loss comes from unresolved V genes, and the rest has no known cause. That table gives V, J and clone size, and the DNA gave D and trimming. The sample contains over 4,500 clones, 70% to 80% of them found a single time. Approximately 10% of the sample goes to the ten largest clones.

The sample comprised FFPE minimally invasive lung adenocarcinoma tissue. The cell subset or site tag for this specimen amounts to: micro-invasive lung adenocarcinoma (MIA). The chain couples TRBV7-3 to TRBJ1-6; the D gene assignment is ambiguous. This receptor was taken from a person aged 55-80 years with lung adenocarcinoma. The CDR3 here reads CASSPSNSPLHF. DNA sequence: TGTGCCAGCAGCCCCTCGAATTCACCCCTCCACTTT.